Reported below is one T cell receptor beta chain. Sequencing of TCR beta covered CD8+ and CD4+ T cells obtained from blood. Through negative isolation, CD4+ and CD8+ T cells were obtained, while TEMRA cells were enriched using FACS. V lost 1 base, J lost 6 bases, and 7 bases lay in between. Germline CDR1 and CDR2: SGDLS and YYNGEE. The CDR3 is made up of 12 amino acids. This sample was included in a study of CD8 T cells in Susac syndrome. With random hexamers, 0.5 to 1 ug RNA was reverse transcribed. Multiplex PCR with immunoSEQ amplified the TCR beta CDR3 across 54 Vbeta and 13 Jbeta. TCRdb reanalysed the immunoSEQ multiplex PCR reads using MiXCR and keeps one entry per CDR3 protein. The repertoire holds 300,000 to 350,000 distinct CDR3 sequences, with 92% as singletons.

The rearrangement uses TRBV9 and TRBJ1-2; D is uncertain. The TCR comes from a human donor with multiple sclerosis. Material for sequencing was CD4+ T cells from PBMCs. In DNA form, the CDR3 reads TGTGCCAGCAGCGTATCGAGGGATGGCTACACCTTC. Its translation: CASSVSRDGYTF.